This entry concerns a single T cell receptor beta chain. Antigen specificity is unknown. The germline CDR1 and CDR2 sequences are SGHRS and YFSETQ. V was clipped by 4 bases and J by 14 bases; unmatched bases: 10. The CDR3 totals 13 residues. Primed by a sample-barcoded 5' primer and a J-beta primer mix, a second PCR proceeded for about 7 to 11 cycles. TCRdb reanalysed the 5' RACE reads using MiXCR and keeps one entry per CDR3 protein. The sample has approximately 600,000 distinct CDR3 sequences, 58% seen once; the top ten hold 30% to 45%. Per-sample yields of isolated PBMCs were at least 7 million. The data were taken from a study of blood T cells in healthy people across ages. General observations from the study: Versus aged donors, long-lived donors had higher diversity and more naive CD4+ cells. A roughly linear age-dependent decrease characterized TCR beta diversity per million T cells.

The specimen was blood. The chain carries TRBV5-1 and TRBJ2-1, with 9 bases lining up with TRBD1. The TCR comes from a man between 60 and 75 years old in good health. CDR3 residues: CASSAPGQGAKFF. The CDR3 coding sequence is TGCGCCAGCAGCGCCCCGGGACAGGGAGCGAAGTTCTTC.